The rows below give T cell receptor beta chains drawn from one sample of a study of persistence of HIV-infected CD4 T cells. Their antigens remain unidentified. Clones were read by immunoSEQ multiplex PCR, and TCRdb kept only the in-frame ones, dropping some. The data contain 37,000 or so clones, around 80% of them seen just once; the ten biggest clones take up 1.5% to 2%. The specimen comprised CD4+ T cells sorted from PBMCs after approximately 19-hour stimulation, sampled from a patient who received antiretroviral therapy. The receptors derive from an adult man with HIV who was CMV-seropositive. The CDR3 runs from the conserved cysteine through the conserved F or W. Fields, in order: D gene, V gene, J gene, clone size, CDR3 length, CDR3 DNA, CDR3 protein. The D gene is left open where the match is weak. A clone size is listed for some rows: how often the clone was seen (once, few, many), or a class if it is expanded.

d_gene: TRBD2
v_gene: TRBV18
j_gene: TRBJ2-7
abundance: -
len: 17
CDR3nt: TGTGCCAGCTCACCTGTATCCGGCGGGGGAAGCTCCTACGAGCAGTACTTC
CDR3aa: CASSPVSGGGSSYEQYF

d_gene: -
v_gene: TRBV3-1/TRBV3-2
j_gene: TRBJ1-2
abundance: -
len: 13
CDR3nt: TGTGCCAGCAGCTTAGGACTGAGCTATGGCTACACCTTC
CDR3aa: CASSLGLSYGYTF

d_gene: TRBD1
v_gene: TRBV19
j_gene: TRBJ1-1
abundance: few
len: 13
CDR3nt: TGTGCCACTGCCGGGACAGGGAACACTGAAGCTTTCTTT
CDR3aa: CATAGTGNTEAFF

d_gene: -
v_gene: TRBV6-5
j_gene: TRBJ2-7
abundance: -
len: 13
CDR3nt: TGTGCCAGCAGCCGACAGGTAGGGTACGAGCAGTACTTC
CDR3aa: CASSRQVGYEQYF

d_gene: -
v_gene: TRBV3-1/TRBV3-2
j_gene: TRBJ1-3
abundance: -
len: 14
CDR3nt: TGTGCCAGCAGCCAGCGTATCTCTGGAAACACCATATATTTT
CDR3aa: CASSQRISGNTIYF

d_gene: TRBD1
v_gene: TRBV5-1
j_gene: TRBJ1-2
abundance: -
len: 14
CDR3nt: TGCGCCAGCAGCTCTTATCAGGGGGGGGAGGGCTACACCTTC
CDR3aa: CASSSYQGGEGYTF

d_gene: -
v_gene: TRBV3-1/TRBV3-2
j_gene: TRBJ1-6
abundance: -
len: 15
CDR3nt: TGTGCCAGCAGCCAAGAAATAGGGAATAATTCACCCCTCCACTTT
CDR3aa: CASSQEIGNNSPLHF

d_gene: -
v_gene: TRBV18
j_gene: TRBJ1-3
abundance: once
len: 14
CDR3nt: TGTGCCAGCTCACCAGGCCTCTCTGGAAACACCATATATTTT
CDR3aa: CASSPGLSGNTIYF

d_gene: -
v_gene: TRBV20-1
j_gene: TRBJ1-2
abundance: -
len: 11
CDR3nt: TGCAGTGCTAGTTGGGGGAATGGCTACACCTTC
CDR3aa: CSASWGNGYTF

d_gene: TRBD1
v_gene: TRBV19
j_gene: TRBJ1-1
abundance: -
len: 12
CDR3nt: TGTGCCAGTATCCGCAGGGGGCACGAAGCTTTCTTT
CDR3aa: CASIRRGHEAFF

d_gene: -
v_gene: TRBV6-1
j_gene: TRBJ1-1
abundance: -
len: 14
CDR3nt: TGTGCCAGCAGTGATCCGGGTTTGTACACTGAAGCTTTCTTT
CDR3aa: CASSDPGLYTEAFF

d_gene: -
v_gene: TRBV6-1
j_gene: TRBJ2-2
abundance: -
len: 14
CDR3nt: TGTGCCAGCAGGGGGATCCCGAACACCGGGGAGCTGTTTTTT
CDR3aa: CASRGIPNTGELFF

d_gene: -
v_gene: TRBV5-4
j_gene: TRBJ1-2
abundance: -
len: 14
CDR3nt: TGTGCCAGCAGCTTTCAGGGCATGGACTATGGCTACACCTTC
CDR3aa: CASSFQGMDYGYTF

d_gene: -
v_gene: TRBV6-5
j_gene: TRBJ2-2
abundance: -
len: 12
CDR3nt: TGTGCCAGCACCCCCCATTTCGGGGAGCTGTTTTTT
CDR3aa: CASTPHFGELFF

d_gene: -
v_gene: TRBV24-1
j_gene: TRBJ1-2
abundance: once
len: 13
CDR3nt: TGTGCCACCAGTGTCTCAGGGATCTATGGCTACACCTTC
CDR3aa: CATSVSGIYGYTF

d_gene: -
v_gene: TRBV5-1
j_gene: TRBJ1-1
abundance: -
len: 15
CDR3nt: TGCGCCAGCAGCTTGTCTGACAGCATGAACACTGAAGCTTTCTTT
CDR3aa: CASSLSDSMNTEAFF

d_gene: -
v_gene: TRBV7-2
j_gene: TRBJ1-5
abundance: -
len: 15
CDR3nt: TGTGCCAGCAGCGAGCGTGCCGGGTTAAATCAGCCCCAGCATTTT
CDR3aa: CASSERAGLNQPQHF

d_gene: TRBD1
v_gene: TRBV4-2
j_gene: TRBJ1-2
abundance: -
len: 17
CDR3nt: TGTGCCAGCAGCCAAGATGAGGCAGGGACAGGGGCCTATGGCTACACCTTC
CDR3aa: CASSQDEAGTGAYGYTF